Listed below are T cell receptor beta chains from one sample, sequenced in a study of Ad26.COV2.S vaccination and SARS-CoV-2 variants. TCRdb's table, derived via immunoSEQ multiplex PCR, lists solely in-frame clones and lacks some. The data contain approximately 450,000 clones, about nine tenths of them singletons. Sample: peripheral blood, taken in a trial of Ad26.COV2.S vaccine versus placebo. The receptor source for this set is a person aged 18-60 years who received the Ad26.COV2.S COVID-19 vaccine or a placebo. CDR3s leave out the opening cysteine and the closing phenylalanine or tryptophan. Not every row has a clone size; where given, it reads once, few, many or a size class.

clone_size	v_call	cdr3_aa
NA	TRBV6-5	ASSTRVSSPLH
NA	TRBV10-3	AISEVGARETQY
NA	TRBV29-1	SVGGIRSGELF
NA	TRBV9	ASSVDTNYGYT
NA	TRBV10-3	AISEARAGTDTQY
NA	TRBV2	ASSDEQF
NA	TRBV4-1	ASSQVSSEQY
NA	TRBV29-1	SGRQTNTGELF
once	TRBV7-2	ASSSDRANYGYT
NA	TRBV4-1	ASSQGFRELLAKNIQY
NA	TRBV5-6	ASSLLAGGPTGELF
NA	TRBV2	ASSLGQGAIYGYT
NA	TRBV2	ASLGRAGGLSYEQY
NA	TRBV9	ASSGGQGARRVRRELF
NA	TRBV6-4	ASSVGGGPDTQY
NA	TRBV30	AWTIKGALMNSPLH
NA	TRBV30	AWSRAIRQPQH
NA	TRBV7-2	ASSLGRGAGGLTDTQY
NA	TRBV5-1	ASSLGLQGGTQY
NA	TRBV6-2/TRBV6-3	ASSRGGEAF
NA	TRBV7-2	ASSLGGSGKDTQY
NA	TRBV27	ASSLSDLTEAF
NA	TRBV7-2	ALGSGLSSLNTEAF